The 3 T cell receptor beta chains below all came from one sample that was sequenced in a study of blood T cells in healthy people across ages (dated by TCRdb to the mid-2010s). The library came from 5' RACE. The sequencing machine was an Illumina HiSeq 2500. The second PCR ran for about 7 to 11 cycles and used a J-beta primer mix along with a sample-barcoded 5' primer. TCRdb reanalyzed the raw reads on its own, using fastp at Q25 for trimming and MiXCR for clone calling, and kept in-frame beta chains. Rows merge per CDR3 protein into single entries with the most common DNA and genes. The sample contains more than 900,000 distinct CDR3 sequences, under 30% of them found a single time. The ten largest clones capture about 0.69% of the sample. The sample also formed part of further work on T cells of mothers and their children.

Specimen: blood. These receptors came from a girl aged 2-10 years in good health.

This clonotype was seen only a few times. J is TRBJ1-1 and V is TRBV28; D is undetermined. This CDR3 region has 11 residues. Trimming removed 10 bases at V and 8 bases at J, with 14 bases between. Germline V gene sequence: CDR1 MDHEN, CDR2 SYDVKM. The DNA for the CDR3 is TGTGCCACCCTGGGTGACGGGGAAGCTTTCTTT. Protein: CATLGDGEAFF.

This clonotype was observed a handful of times. V usage is TRBV7-9 and J usage is TRBJ1-1; possibly TRBD1 for D (5 bases). This CDR3 has 14 residues. V lost 5 bases and J 8 bases, leaving 18 bases between the germline ends. The V gene's germline CDR1 is SEHNR and CDR2 FQNEAQ (reference sequence). CDR3 in amino acids: CASSHGVSRQEAFF. The CDR3 coding sequence is TGTGCCAGCAGCCATGGGGTTTCGAGACAGGAAGCTTTCTTT.

This clonotype came up a few times. V and J are TRBV6-6 and TRBJ2-1; D could derive from TRBD1 or TRBD2 (7 bases each). The CDR3 runs 15 residues. The V and J ends lost 6 bases and 1 base respectively, with 13 bases between them. CDR1 is MNHNY, CDR2 SVGAGI, per germline (reference sequence). The CDR3 is CASRQGRGSYNEQFF. CDR3 coding DNA: TGTGCCAGCAGACAGGGGAGGGGGTCCTACAATGAGCAGTTCTTC.